These 24 T cell receptor beta chains share one sample of origin, sequenced in a study of vaccination and CD4 T cells after COVID-19. Documented time point: late sampling 161 to 241 days after vaccination in three convalescent patients. Documented treatment: roughly ten-day PBMC culture with coronavirus spike peptide pools or control peptides (ViraFEST assay). Their specific antigens are unknown. Once obtained from cultured CD4+ T cells, the DNA was sequenced using the Oncomine TCR Beta short-read assay. TCRdb re-called the PCR reads with MiXCR, one entry per CDR3 protein. The repertoire has tens of thousands of distinct CDR3 sequences, 30% to 40% of them found once; the top ten carry around 27%. The source was CD4+ T cells from blood, cultured in vitro, collected about 7 months after SARS-CoV-2 vaccination. Receptor source: a human donor who had recovered from COVID-19.

CDR3: CASSEANLAAHTF. The CDR3 region has the DNA TGTGCCAGCAGTGAAGCTAATCTGGCAGCTCACACCTTC. The rearrangement uses TRBV6-1 and TRBJ1-2; D is undetermined. From germline, CDR1 is MNHNS and CDR2 SASEGT. V gave up 0 bases and J gave up 12 bases, with 14 bases separating them. This CDR3 spans 13 amino acids.

V usage is TRBV7-8 and J usage is TRBJ2-5; D is unresolved. The CDR3 is 11 amino acids. Trimming stripped 7 bases from V and 4 bases from J, with 7 bases between. In germline, CDR1 is SGHVS, CDR2 FQNEAQ. The CDR3 sequence: CASTLVETQYF. The CDR3 region has the DNA TGTGCCAGCACTCTTGTAGAGACCCAGTACTTC. Based on the CDR3 plus reference TRBV7-8 and TRBJ2-5, the full variable domain is GAGVSQSPRYKVAKRGQDVALRCDPISGHVSLFWYQQALGQGPEFLTYFQNEAQLDKSGLPSDRFFAERPEGSVSTLKIQRTQQEDSAVYLCASTLVETQYFGPGTRLLVL.

V and J are TRBV7-3 and TRBJ2-7; 9 positions match TRBD2. V was pared by 6 bases and J by 6 bases, with 15 bases of the junction left unmatched. The CDR3 runs 16 residues. Germline V CDR1 and CDR2: SGHTA, FQGTGA. The CDR3 is CASSEGPHSGSGEQYF. In nucleotides, the CDR3 is TGTGCCAGCAGTGAGGGTCCCCATAGCGGGAGTGGCGAGCAGTACTTC. The full variable domain, with the rest looked up from reference TRBV7-3 and TRBJ2-7, is GAGVSQTPSNKVTEKGKYVELRCDPISGHTALYWYRQSLGQGPEFLIYFQGTGAADDSGLPNDRFFAVRPEGSVSTLKIQRTERGDSAVYLCASSEGPHSGSGEQYFGPGTRLTVT.

The J gene is TRBJ2-3, the V gene TRBV6-2 or TRBV6-3; 7 bases are shared with TRBD1. The ends lost 6 bases at V and 0 bases at J; junction bases unmatched: 6. Germline V gene lookup returns CDR1 MNHEY and CDR2 SVGEGT. The CDR3 spans 15 residues. CDR3 protein: CASRIRTGSTDTQYF. CDR3 bases: TGTGCCAGCAGAATAAGGACAGGTAGCACAGATACGCAGTATTTT.

This sequence joins TRBV4-3 and TRBJ1-2, with D tentatively TRBD1 (5 bases). V lost 0 bases and J lost 2, with 13 bases in between. Per the germline V gene, CDR1 is LGHNA and CDR2 is YSLEER. The CDR3 has 16 residues. The DNA for the CDR3 is TGCGCCAGCAGCCAAGACCCGGGGCCGTGGAACTATGGCTACACCTTC. Translation: CASSQDPGPWNYGYTF.

The chain carries TRBV18 and TRBJ1-1; D is uncertain. The ends were cut back, 3 bases at V and 1 base at J, with 9 bases in the middle. Germline V gene sequence: CDR1 KGHSH, CDR2 LQKENI. The CDR3 loop spans 14 amino acids. CDR3 protein: CASSPQHRNTEAFF. CDR3 DNA sequence: TGTGCCAGCTCACCTCAACATAGGAACACTGAAGCTTTCTTT.

V and J are TRBV7-2 and TRBJ2-1, with a tentative D call TRBD1 (6 bases). Trimming removed 5 bases at V and 4 bases at J, with 9 bases between. From germline, CDR1 is SGHTA and CDR2 FQGNSA. The CDR3 has 13 residues. CDR3 sequence reads: CASSPGQYNEQFF. CDR3 coding DNA: TGTGCCAGCAGCCCGGGACAATACAATGAGCAGTTCTTC.

The chain is built from TRBV20-1 and TRBJ2-7; D not certain. Trimming removed 3 bases from V and 4 bases from J, with 10 bases in between. This CDR3 contains 12 residues. The V gene's germline CDR1 is DFQATT and CDR2 SNEGSKA (reference sequence). CDR3 DNA sequence: TGCAGTGCTAGTCCCCACACATACGAGCAGTACTTC. It is translated as CSASPHTYEQYF.

This clonotype was detected only a few times. This CDR3 reads CASIKAGVSNEQFF. The DNA for the CDR3 is TGTGCCAGCATTAAAGCGGGAGTTTCCAATGAGCAGTTCTTC. V gene TRBV6-1 combines with J gene TRBJ2-1; 8 nucleotides line up with TRBD2. After removal of 7 bases from V and 6 bases from J, the junction contained 8 bases not matched to a gene. CDR1 is MNHNS, CDR2 SASEGT, per germline. The length of the CDR3 is 14 residues.

This clonotype came up once. The chain couples TRBV20-1 to TRBJ2-7, with TRBD2 identical over 10 bases. The ends lost 6 bases at V and 2 bases at J; junction bases unmatched: 10. Germline-derived CDR1 and CDR2 are DFQATT and SNEGSKA (reference sequence). This CDR3 has 15 residues. CDR3 bases: TGCAGTGCCAACGACCTAGCGGGGGTCGCCTACGAGCAGTACTTC. Its translation: CSANDLAGVAYEQYF.

This clonotype is a singleton in its sample. The chain joins TRBV5-6 to TRBJ1-2, with D unclear. V was pared by 6 bases and J by 4 bases, with 7 bases between. The germline gives CDR1 SGHDT, CDR2 YYEEEE. The CDR3 spans 11 residues. CDR3 nucleotides: TGTGCCAGCACCGAAGGCTATGGCTACACCTTC. Its protein is CASTEGYGYTF. The variable domain in full, with the rest retrieved from reference TRBV5-6 and TRBJ1-2, is DAGVTQSPTHLIKTRGQQVTLRCSPKSGHDTVSWYQQALGQGPQFIFQYYEEEERQRGNFPDRFSGHQFPNYSSELNVNALLLGDSALYLCASTEGYGYTFGSGTRLTVV.

This chain joins TRBV7-3 and TRBJ2-5; a possible D gene is TRBD2 (7 bases). This CDR3 is 15 amino acids long. V lost 1 base and J lost 4, with 13 bases in between. Germline CDR1 is SGHTA and CDR2 is FQGTGA. For the CDR3, the DNA is TGTGCCAGCAGCTTAATGGGGGGGCAGGGAGAGACCCAGTACTTC. It is translated as CASSLMGGQGETQYF.

The genes are TRBV6-5 and TRBJ2-7, with a possible D match to TRBD2 (6 bases). This CDR3 comprises 15 residues. Trimming shortened V by 3 bases and J by 3 bases, and 15 bases separated the two germline ends. Looked up from germline, CDR1 is MNHEY and CDR2 is SVGAGI. CDR3 protein: CASSYGGASFYEQYF. CDR3 bases: TGTGCCAGCAGTTATGGCGGGGCCTCTTTCTACGAGCAGTACTTC.

V is TRBV20-1 and J is TRBJ2-3; no definite D call. CDR1 and CDR2 (germline): DFQATT, SNEGSKA (reference sequence). The V end was cut by 0 bases, the J end by 1 base, with 14 bases between. The CDR3 consists of 16 residues. CDR3 residues: CSARDRVGMGTDTQYF. The CDR3 DNA is TGCAGTGCTAGAGATCGTGTGGGAATGGGCACAGATACGCAGTATTTT.

The rearrangement joins TRBV6-2 or TRBV6-3 to TRBJ2-7; D may be TRBD2 (6 bases). CDR3 length: 14 residues. V was clipped by 3 bases and J by 2 bases, with 11 bases between them. Germline assignment: CDR1 MNHEY and CDR2 SVGEGT. CDR3: CASSYGGTTYEQYF. The CDR3 DNA reads as TGTGCCAGCAGTTATGGGGGGACCACCTACGAGCAGTACTTC.

Concerning this clonotype itself: Relative to the germline gene, one junction end is altered; a read error may explain this. The rearrangement links TRBV6-2 or TRBV6-3 to TRBJ2-7, with D possibly TRBD1 on 5 matching bases. The CDR3 has 15 residues. Germline V gene lookup returns CDR1 MNHEY and CDR2 SVGEGT. This chain's CDR3 is CANSERGSRFYEQYF. As DNA, the CDR3 is TGTGCCAACAGTGAAAGGGGATCGCGATTCTACGAGCAGTACTTC.

The chain links TRBV27 to TRBJ1-6; D remains unclear. The CDR3 spans 17 residues. The germline V and J ends were trimmed by 1 base and 7 bases, with 17 bases remaining between them. The V gene's germline CDR1 is MNHEY and CDR2 SMNVEV (reference sequence). In nucleotides, the CDR3 is TGTGCCAGCAGTTTATATCTACCAAGAGAAGTAAATTCACCCCTCCACTTT. Its translation: CASSLYLPREVNSPLHF.

This clonotype was seen a handful of times. This chain links TRBV6-1 with TRBJ2-7; TRBD2 matches 7 bases. V shed 7 bases, J shed 3 bases, and the junction held 9 bases outside the gene matches. The germline V gene encodes CDR1 MNHNS and CDR2 SASEGT. The CDR3 is 14 residues long. DNA of the CDR3: TGTGCCAGCAAGGGGAAATGGGAGGGCTACGAGCAGTACTTC. It translates to CASKGKWEGYEQYF.

In this sample, this clonotype turned up a few times. The gene calls are TRBV7-2 and TRBJ1-2; 7 bases agree with TRBD1. The CDR3 runs to 15 residues. In germline, CDR1 is SGHTA, CDR2 FQGNSA. After removal of 5 bases from V and 4 bases from J, the junction contained 10 bases not matched to a gene. The CDR3 reads CASSLGQPGSYGYTF. CDR3 nucleotide sequence: TGTGCCAGCAGCCTGGGACAGCCCGGTAGCTATGGCTACACCTTC.

This rearrangement joins TRBV14 to TRBJ2-1; D not certain. The CDR3 runs 15 residues. Deletions cut 4 bases from V and 3 bases from J, with 13 bases between. CDR1 and CDR2 (germline): SGHDN, FVKESK. The CDR3 sequence: CASSRLGPDYNEQFF. The CDR3 nucleotides are TGTGCCAGCAGCCGGTTAGGACCGGACTACAATGAGCAGTTCTTC.

Only one count was recorded for this clonotype. The chain has TRBV10-1 and TRBJ1-2; no definite D call. Germline CDR1 is WNHNN and CDR2 is SYGVQD (reference sequence). Trimming took off 8 bases at V and 4 bases at J, with 26 bases between the two ends. This CDR3 comprises 17 residues. CDR3 region: CASVLSHETPILYGYTF. CDR3 nucleotides: TGCGCCAGCGTCCTTAGTCATGAGACACCGATCCTCTATGGCTACACCTTC.

The V call is TRBV20-1, the J call TRBJ2-3, with unresolved D. The CDR3 spans 10 residues. With 4 bases removed from V and 3 bases from J, the gap between germline ends came to 2 bases. The germline CDR1 and CDR2 sequences are DFQATT and SNEGSKA (reference sequence). As DNA, the CDR3 is TGCAGTGCTACTACAGATACGCAGTATTTT. Translating gives CSATTDTQYF.

The table lists this clonotype with a few counts. The chain has TRBV20-1 and TRBJ2-7, with 8 bases matching TRBD2. CDR3 length: 15 residues. Unmatched junction bases numbered 9, after V lost 0 bases and J lost 5 bases. CDR1 is DFQATT, CDR2 SNEGSKA, per germline (reference sequence). In DNA form, the CDR3 reads TGCAGTGCTAGAGATCCAAGCGGGAGAATCGACGAGCAGTACTTC. Translated, it gives CSARDPSGRIDEQYF.

The gene calls are TRBV20-1 and TRBJ1-6, with D possibly TRBD1 on 5 matching bases. The V gene lost 7 bases and the J gene lost 6 bases, with 10 bases spanning the gap. The CDR3 totals 12 residues. Germline V lookup: CDR1 DFQATT, CDR2 SNEGSKA (reference sequence). The CDR3 loop is CSGGLGNSPLHF. The CDR3 coding sequence is TGCAGTGGGGGACTCGGTAATTCACCCCTCCACTTT.